This T cell receptor (beta chain) was obtained from a study of T cells in Graves' hyperthyroidism and ophthalmopathy. The CDR3 runs to 14 residues. V dropped 5 bases and J dropped 7; count of bases not matched to a gene: 6. It was RNA transcripts that yielded the amplified TCR beta CDR3 regions. Primed by the HTBI set, a first-round RT-PCR was run on the TCR CDR3. TCRdb independently ran MiXCR on the multiplex PCR reads; one entry per CDR3 protein. Here the sample spans some 340,000 distinct CDR3 sequences, around 13% being singletons. This clonotype appeared a single time. Sequencing used blood. The sequence was obtained from a woman between 35 and 50 years old with Graves' ophthalmopathy. The chain has TRBV12-3 or TRBV12-4 and TRBJ2-7, with 12 bases matching TRBD2. The CDR3 is CASSASGRAGEQYF. The CDR3 coding sequence is TGTGCCAGCAGTGCTAGCGGGAGGGCGGGTGAGCAGTACTTC.